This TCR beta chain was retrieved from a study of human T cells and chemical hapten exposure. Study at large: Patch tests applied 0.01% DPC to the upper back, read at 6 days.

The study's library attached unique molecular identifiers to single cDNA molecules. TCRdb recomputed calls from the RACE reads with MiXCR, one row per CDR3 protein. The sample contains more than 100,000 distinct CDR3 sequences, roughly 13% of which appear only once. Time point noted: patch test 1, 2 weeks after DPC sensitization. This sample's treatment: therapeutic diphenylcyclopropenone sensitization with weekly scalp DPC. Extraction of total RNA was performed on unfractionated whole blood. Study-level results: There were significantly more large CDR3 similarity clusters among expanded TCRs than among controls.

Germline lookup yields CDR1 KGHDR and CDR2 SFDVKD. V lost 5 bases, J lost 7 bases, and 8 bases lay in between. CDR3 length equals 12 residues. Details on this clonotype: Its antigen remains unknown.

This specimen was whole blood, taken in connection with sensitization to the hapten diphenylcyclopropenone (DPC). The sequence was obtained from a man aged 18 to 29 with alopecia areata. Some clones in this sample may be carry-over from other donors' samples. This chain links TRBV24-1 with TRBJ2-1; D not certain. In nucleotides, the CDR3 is TGTGCCACCAGTGCCCTGGGAAATGAGCAGTTCTTC. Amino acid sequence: CATSALGNEQFF.